This entry concerns a single TCR beta chain. Its specificity is not known. cDNA libraries for TCR alpha and TCR beta, carrying sample barcodes and UMIs, came from 5'RACE with constant-segment primers. Each CDR3 protein gets one entry after TCRdb re-called the 5' RACE reads with MiXCR. The sample lists approximately 180,000 distinct CDR3 sequences, about a sixth occurring once. V lost 3 bases and J lost 3, with 13 bases in between. Germline CDR1 SGHKS, CDR2 YYEKEE (reference sequence). The CDR3 consists of 15 residues. This sample stems from a study of T-cell memory formation after mild COVID-19. As for the study in general: Clusters of TCRs were largely donor specific.

Study findings and constraints: Unconfirmed was the SARS-CoV-2 specificity of second-wave clones that peaked on day 37. Among CD4+ contracting clones, most were CM and EM, and CD8+ ones EMRA.

The sample taken for sequencing was PBMCs or a T cell subset sorted from them (not recorded which). The V gene is TRBV5-5, the J gene TRBJ2-1; D is uncertain. The source is an adult woman who had mild COVID-19 (a few samples of this study predate the infection). Cell type and time point are not known. CDR3 residues: CASSSFRGGYNEQFF. CDR3 bases: TGTGCCAGCAGCTCCTTCCGAGGCGGCTACAATGAGCAGTTCTTC.